This T cell receptor beta chain was captured in a study of early T cells in non-severe SARS-CoV-2 infection. Trimming at V came to 1 base and at J to 5 bases, leaving 4 bases not matched to a gene. Germline V gene sequence: CDR1 SGHTA, CDR2 FQGNSA. The CDR3 has 15 amino acids. The protocol attached unique molecular identifiers to individual cDNA molecules. In TCRdb, the 5' RACE reads were re-called with MiXCR into one record per CDR3 protein. The repertoire consists of 50,000 to 80,000 distinct CDR3 sequences, with roughly 5% occurring once and the leading ten covering just under 5%. Whole-study findings and limits: Anti-spike CD8 responses were favored by VDJdb matching, which missed private and CD4 specificities.

This clonotype was seen at least ten times. Its antigen is unidentified. The rearrangement uses TRBV7-2 and TRBJ1-1, with TRBD1 matching 10 bases. Sequences were obtained from whole blood. This receptor was taken from an adult who was a healthcare worker with PCR-confirmed SARS-CoV-2 infection or an uninfected control (not recorded which). The CDR3: CASSLDGTGETEAFF. The CDR3 DNA is TGTGCCAGCAGCTTAGATGGGACAGGGGAGACTGAAGCTTTCTTT.